This is a list of T cell receptor beta chains from one sample in a study. MiXCR, run by TCRdb on the multiplex PCR reads, gives a single entry per CDR3 protein. Of a few hundred distinct CDR3 sequences in the sample, roughly 18% were seen once. Input material: tumor-infiltrating Tregs sorted from the breast tumor. Receptors were obtained from a female donor with breast cancer. Both conserved end residues are part of each CDR3. A D gene is named only where the DNA matches it firmly. Part of the rows lack a size; the others show once, few, many or a class for expanded clones.

medium-sized	TRBV12-3/TRBV12-4	TRBJ1-2	.	TGTGCCAGCAGCCTGCAGGGATTTCACTATGGCTACACCTTC	CASSLQGFHYGYTF
medium-sized	TRBV12-3/TRBV12-4	TRBJ1-2	.	TGTGCCAGCAGTTTATGGATAGAGGCCGGCTACACCTTC	CASSLWIEAGYTF
large	TRBV12-3/TRBV12-4	TRBJ1-2	.	TGTGCCAGCAGCTCGCCCGCGGACTATGGCTACACCTTC	CASSSPADYGYTF
.	TRBV12-3/TRBV12-4	TRBJ1-2	.	TGTGCCAGCAGTTCCCGGGAGGGCTACACCTTC	CASSSREGYTF
large	TRBV12-3/TRBV12-4	TRBJ1-2	.	TGTGCCAGCAGATTGACAGACGCGTATGGCTACACCTTC	CASRLTDAYGYTF
few	TRBV12-3/TRBV12-4	TRBJ1-2	.	TGTGCCACCGGACACCCTAGTTATGGCTACACCTTC	CATGHPSYGYTF
.	TRBV12-3/TRBV12-4	TRBJ1-2	TRBD1	TGTGCCAGCAGTATAGGGACAGGAGCTAACTATGGCTACACCTTC	CASSIGTGANYGYTF
large	TRBV12-3/TRBV12-4	TRBJ1-2	.	TGTGCCAGCAGTTCAGGGGATGGCTATGGCTACACCTTC	CASSSGDGYGYTF
.	TRBV12-3/TRBV12-4	TRBJ1-2	TRBD1	TGTGCCAGCAGTAGGACAGGGCGCAACTATGGCTACACCTTC	CASSRTGRNYGYTF
large	TRBV12-3/TRBV12-4	TRBJ1-2	TRBD1	TGTGCCAGCACTGGGACAGGGCTGGGCTACACCTTC	CASTGTGLGYTF
once	TRBV12-3/TRBV12-4	TRBJ1-2	.	TGTGCCAGCAGTTTTAGGGCAGGGCTAGGTACTGGCTACACCTTC	CASSFRAGLGTGYTF
medium-sized	TRBV12-3/TRBV12-4	TRBJ1-2	.	TGTGCCAGCAGTTTAGCGCTAGGGACGGGTTATGGCTACACCTTC	CASSLALGTGYGYTF
large	TRBV12-3/TRBV12-4	TRBJ1-2	TRBD1	TGTGCCAGCAGCCAACAGGGGTTTGATGGCTACACCTTC	CASSQQGFDGYTF
hyperexpanded	TRBV12-3/TRBV12-4	TRBJ1-2	.	TGTGCCAGCAGCTTAGACTCAGGGGTCACCTATGGCTACACCTTC	CASSLDSGVTYGYTF
.	TRBV12-3/TRBV12-4	TRBJ1-2	.	TGTGCCAGCAGTCGAGGAGGCTATGGCTACACCTTC	CASSRGGYGYTF
large	TRBV12-3/TRBV12-4	TRBJ1-2	.	TGTGCCAGCAGTTTACAGCTTGCTAACTATGGCTACACCTTC	CASSLQLANYGYTF
many	TRBV12-3/TRBV12-4	TRBJ1-2	.	TGTGCCAGCAGCCAGCACACTAACTATGGCTACACCTTC	CASSQHTNYGYTF
.	TRBV12-3/TRBV12-4	TRBJ1-2	.	TGTGCCAGCAGTCACCGGGACAAAGCTAACTATGGCTACACCTTC	CASSHRDKANYGYTF
large	TRBV12-3/TRBV12-4	TRBJ1-2	TRBD1	TGTGCCAGCAGTTCCCGTCAAAGACAGGGTGATTTAGGTGGCTACACCTTC	CASSSRQRQGDLGGYTF
large	TRBV12-3/TRBV12-4	TRBJ1-2	.	TGTGCCAGCAGTTTAAACACCAAGAACTATGGCTACACCTTC	CASSLNTKNYGYTF
few	TRBV12-3/TRBV12-4	TRBJ1-2	.	TGTGCCAGCAGTTTTGGGGACGACGTTGGCTACACCTTC	CASSFGDDVGYTF
large	TRBV12-3/TRBV12-4	TRBJ1-2	TRBD1	TGTGCCAGCAGTCTCCGGGACAGGGGAAGCTACACCTTC	CASSLRDRGSYTF
medium-sized	TRBV12-3/TRBV12-4	TRBJ1-2	.	TGTGCCAGCAGTTTAAGCGGCAGATTCTATGGCTACACCTTC	CASSLSGRFYGYTF
large	TRBV12-3/TRBV12-4	TRBJ1-2	.	TGTGCCAGCAGTTTATCTAACAGCTATGGCTACACCTTC	CASSLSNSYGYTF
medium-sized	TRBV12-3/TRBV12-4	TRBJ1-2	.	TGTGCCAGCAGTCGCGGGGTGAGGGGCTACACCTTC	CASSRGVRGYTF
large	TRBV12-3/TRBV12-4	TRBJ1-2	.	TGTGCCAGCAGCCTCGCGGGGACATCTAACTATGGCTACACCTTC	CASSLAGTSNYGYTF
medium-sized	TRBV12-3/TRBV12-4	TRBJ1-2	.	TGTGCCAGCAGGGAAGACCTCGCCGGTAACTATGGCTACACCTTC	CASREDLAGNYGYTF
.	TRBV12-3/TRBV12-4	TRBJ1-2	TRBD1	TGTGCCAGCAGTCCGCGGACAGGGGCTGGCTACACCTTC	CASSPRTGAGYTF
medium-sized	TRBV12-3/TRBV12-4	TRBJ1-2	TRBD1	TGTGCCAGCAGTGGGACAGATCGCTATGGCTACACCTTC	CASSGTDRYGYTF
.	TRBV12-3/TRBV12-4	TRBJ1-2	.	TGTGCCAGCAGTTACTCCCGAAACTATGGCTACACCTTC	CASSYSRNYGYTF
few	TRBV12-3/TRBV12-4	TRBJ1-2	TRBD1	TGTGCCAGCAGTTCGACAGGGGCGTACGGCTACACCTTC	CASSSTGAYGYTF